Below are 16 T cell receptor beta chains sequenced from a single sample in a study of blood T cells in healthy people across ages. Alongside a J-beta primer mix, a sample-barcoded 5' primer served in a second PCR lasting 7 to 11 cycles. TCRdb reprocessed the 5' RACE reads with MiXCR, giving one entry per CDR3 protein. This repertoire shows around 1,700,000 distinct CDR3 sequences, roughly 27% found once; its top ten account for about 8%. What was sequenced was blood. Source of these receptors: a woman aged 25 to 39 in good health.

Comment on this clonotype: This may be a read error: a much more frequent sequence differs by one nucleotide. The conserved phenylalanine or tryptophan normally closing the CDR3 is absent here, so this likely arose from a read error. The J gene is TRBJ2-7, the V gene TRBV20-1, with 9 bases fitting TRBD1. The CDR3 contains 13 residues. Trimming cost V 6 bases and J 5 bases; bases outside gene matches: 8. CDR1 and CDR2 from the germline V gene are DFQATT and SNEGSKA (reference sequence). CDR3 region: CSARPGQGDEQYC. CDR3 in DNA: TGCAGTGCACGACCGGGACAGGGCGACGAGCAGTACTGC.

There are a few counts of this clonotype. This chain links TRBV7-9 with TRBJ1-2; weak D call: TRBD1 (6 bases). This CDR3 spans 15 amino acids. V was trimmed by 2 bases and J by 3 bases, leaving 13 bases between them. The germline gives CDR1 SEHNR, CDR2 FQNEAQ (reference sequence). In nucleotides, the CDR3 is TGTGCCAGCAGCTTATCGCAGAGACAGGACTATGGCTACACCTTC. Protein sequence: CASSLSQRQDYGYTF.

The chain joins TRBV7-2 to TRBJ2-1; the D is unclear. The CDR3 loop spans 15 amino acids. V lost 1 base to trimming and J lost 13 bases, with 20 bases between them. The germline V gene encodes CDR1 SGHTA and CDR2 FQGNSA. CDR3 region: CASSLEPTGTSEQFF. CDR3 DNA: TGTGCCAGCAGCTTAGAACCGACCGGAACGAGTGAACAGTTCTTC.

The V gene is TRBV11-2, the J gene TRBJ1-4; TRBD1 is a possible D gene (5 bases). The CDR3 runs 13 residues. Trimming stripped 5 bases from V and 10 bases from J, with 14 bases between. Germline V gives CDR1 SGHAT, CDR2 FQNNGV. CDR3 protein: CASSRTHYGKLFF. In DNA, the CDR3 is TGTGCCAGCAGCCGGACACATTATGGAAAACTGTTTTTT. Using reference TRBV11-2 and TRBJ1-4 for the parts outside the CDR3, the full variable domain is EAGVAQSPRYKIIEKRQSVAFWCNPISGHATLYWYQQILGQGPKLLIQFQNNGVVDDSQLPKDRFSAERLKGVDSTLKIQPAKLEDSAVYLCASSRTHYGKLFFGSGTQLSVL.

This clonotype was counted only a few times. J is TRBJ2-1 and V is TRBV14; 10 nucleotides agree with TRBD1. CDR1 SGHDN and CDR2 FVKESK come from the germline V gene. The CDR3 is 14 residues long. The V gene end was trimmed by 8 bases and the J gene end by 8 bases; junction bases not matched to a gene: 9. In nucleotides, the CDR3 is TGTGCCAGCCCCCCGGGACAGGGGATCCATGAGCAGTTCTTC. It is translated as CASPPGQGIHEQFF.

In the case of this clonotype: Here the CDR3 omits its conserved ending phenylalanine or tryptophan, so a read error is the likely source. The genes are TRBV20-1 and TRBJ2-7, with TRBD1 matching 8 bases. The length of the CDR3 is 12 residues. Germline CDR1 DFQATT, CDR2 SNEGSKA (reference sequence). Trimming removed 8 bases from V and 1 base from J; junction bases left unmatched: 4. CDR3 sequence reads: CSPGQGSYEQYL. DNA of the CDR3: TGCAGTCCAGGACAGGGTTCCTACGAGCAGTACCTC.

This sequence joins TRBV6-6 and TRBJ1-4; D call uncertain. Germline values: CDR1 MNHNY, CDR2 SVGAGI (reference sequence). CDR3 size: 14 residues. With 4 bases removed from V and 4 bases from J, the gap between germline ends came to 10 bases. CDR3 DNA sequence: TGTGCCAGCAGTTCTCAGGTTCTTAATGAAAAACTGTTTTTT. Its translation is CASSSQVLNEKLFF.

This clonotype has more than one count but fewer than ten. This chain joins TRBV10-3 and TRBJ2-1; no reliable D call. The CDR3 spans 13 residues. Trimming removed 0 bases from V and 5 bases from J, with 5 bases in between. Germline lookup yields CDR1 ENHRY and CDR2 SYGVKD. CDR3 sequence reads: CAISESADNEQFF. CDR3 bases: TGTGCCATCAGTGAGTCGGCAGACAATGAGCAGTTCTTC.

The rearrangement joins TRBV7-2 to TRBJ2-5; the D gene is possibly TRBD1 (6 bases). Trimming cost V 3 bases and J 2 bases, with 10 bases left between them. The CDR3 is 14 amino acids. Germline V gene data show CDR1 as SGHTA and CDR2 as FQGNSA. The DNA of the CDR3 is TGTGCCAGCAGCTTTTACAGGGCACAAGAGACCCAGTACTTC. It codes for CASSFYRAQETQYF.

V gene TRBV15 combines with J gene TRBJ2-5; D is undetermined. This CDR3 region has 12 residues. The V end was cut by 6 bases, the J end by 5 bases, with 10 bases between. Germline CDR1 is LNHNV and CDR2 is YYDKDF (reference sequence). CDR3 residues: CATSQLSETQYF. CDR3 nucleotides: TGTGCCACCAGTCAACTAAGTGAGACCCAGTACTTC.

This rearrangement joins TRBV2 to TRBJ2-5; D might be TRBD1 or TRBD2, each matching 6 bases. Trimming cost V 8 bases and J 1 base, with 17 bases left between them. Germline CDR1 reads SNHLY; CDR2 reads FYNNEI. This CDR3 spans 15 amino acids. This chain's CDR3 is CASRPGAPAQETQYF. Here the CDR3 DNA reads TGTGCCAGCCGACCGGGGGCGCCTGCCCAAGAGACCCAGTACTTC.

The table lists this clonotype with a few counts. The genes are TRBV5-1 and TRBJ1-1, with D perhaps matching TRBD1 (6 bases). V was shortened by 0 bases and J by 0 bases, with 9 bases between the two germline ends. Germline-derived CDR1 and CDR2 are SGHRS and YFSETQ. CDR3 length: 15 residues. The CDR3, as DNA: TGCGCCAGCAGCTTGGGGACAGCGATGAACACTGAAGCTTTCTTT. This sequence encodes CASSLGTAMNTEAFF. Full variable domain (missing parts from reference TRBV5-1 and TRBJ1-1): KAGVTQTPRYLIKTRGQQVTLSCSPISGHRSVSWYQQTPGQGLQFLFEYFSETQRNKGNFPGRFSGRQFSNSRSEMNVSTLELGDSALYLCASSLGTAMNTEAFFGQGTRLTVV.

Note on this clonotype: The CDR3 carries no conserved terminal phenylalanine or tryptophan, so it likely arises from a read error. The J gene is TRBJ2-1, the V gene TRBV29-1; 11 bases map to TRBD2. V was pared by 6 bases and J by 10 bases, with 11 bases of the junction left unmatched. CDR1 is SQVTM, CDR2 ANQGSEA, per germline. This CDR3 spans 14 amino acids. CDR3 DNA sequence: TGCAGCGTCGCGGGGACTAGCGGTGTTGTGGAGCAGTTCCTC. It encodes CSVAGTSGVVEQFL.

There are many counts of this clonotype. The chain carries TRBV7-3 and TRBJ2-1, with D uncertain. The germline V gene has CDR1 SGHTA and CDR2 FQGTGA. Trimming removed 1 base from V and 1 base from J, with 8 bases in between. The CDR3 covers 15 residues. The CDR3 loop is CASSLMGGSYNEQFF. The CDR3 coding sequence is TGTGCCAGCAGCTTAATGGGCGGATCCTACAATGAGCAGTTCTTC.

This chain links TRBV5-1 with TRBJ2-1; tentative D call: TRBD2 (8 bases). CDR1 and CDR2 from the germline V gene are SGHRS and YFSETQ. The V gene lost 3 bases and the J gene lost 9 bases, with 19 bases spanning the gap. This CDR3 spans 15 amino acids. The CDR3 loop is CASSSGGTALGEQFF. The CDR3 DNA reads as TGCGCCAGCAGCTCGGGGGGGACAGCTCTGGGTGAGCAGTTCTTC.

The J gene is TRBJ2-6, the V gene TRBV6-5; D may match TRBD1 or TRBD2 (5 bases each). The germline V gene has CDR1 MNHEY and CDR2 SVGAGI. Trimming shortened V by 6 bases and J by 0 bases, and 18 bases separated the two germline ends. This CDR3 has 18 residues. DNA of the CDR3: TGTGCCAGCAGATACCCCGGGACGCTTACCTCTGGGGCCAACGTCCTGACTTTC. This sequence encodes CASRYPGTLTSGANVLTF.